These T cell receptor beta chains were read from a single sample in a study of control samples from healthy donors and cancer patients. The method was immunoSEQ multiplex PCR; TCRdb's version includes in-frame clones alone and lacks a portion of them. Here the sample spans roughly 450,000 clones, around 90% being singletons. Sequencing was carried out using PBMCs. Receptors were obtained from a man aged 40-55 years with head and neck cancer. CDR3s leave out the opening cysteine and the closing phenylalanine or tryptophan. Clone size is shown for a subset of rows, as once, few, many or a class of expanded clone.

v_call: TRBV11-1
j_call: TRBJ2-1
clone_size: -
cdr3_aa: ASRAGGPFALF

v_call: TRBV6-5
j_call: TRBJ1-1
clone_size: once
cdr3_aa: ASSFHDRVTEAF

v_call: TRBV5-1
j_call: TRBJ2-5
clone_size: -
cdr3_aa: ASSLELAGGRETQY

v_call: TRBV11-2
j_call: TRBJ2-2
clone_size: -
cdr3_aa: ASSLTGVGTGELF

v_call: TRBV4-3
j_call: TRBJ2-7
clone_size: once
cdr3_aa: ASSQDLAQGSYEQY

v_call: TRBV6-2/TRBV6-3
j_call: TRBJ1-1
clone_size: -
cdr3_aa: ASSSGQVMNTEAF

v_call: TRBV19
j_call: TRBJ2-2
clone_size: -
cdr3_aa: ASSRAGIGTGELF

v_call: TRBV11-2
j_call: TRBJ2-3
clone_size: -
cdr3_aa: ASRKEAGGRLDTQY

v_call: TRBV7-9
j_call: TRBJ2-7
clone_size: -
cdr3_aa: ASSFLAGGYEQY

v_call: TRBV9
j_call: TRBJ2-7
clone_size: -
cdr3_aa: ASSGTGTESSYEQY

v_call: TRBV28
j_call: TRBJ1-2
clone_size: -
cdr3_aa: AISQGAYGYT

v_call: TRBV5-1
j_call: TRBJ2-7
clone_size: once
cdr3_aa: ASSLEVGQGGREQY

v_call: TRBV29-1
j_call: TRBJ1-1
clone_size: -
cdr3_aa: SVDDRGRLNTEAF

v_call: TRBV10-3
j_call: TRBJ1-2
clone_size: -
cdr3_aa: AISGSKRDRGATNYGYT

v_call: TRBV18
j_call: TRBJ2-1
clone_size: -
cdr3_aa: ASSPPVGRERNNEQF

v_call: TRBV27
j_call: TRBJ1-1
clone_size: -
cdr3_aa: ASSLVRTGRTEAF

v_call: TRBV9
j_call: TRBJ2-7
clone_size: -
cdr3_aa: ASSVGAGSYEQY

v_call: TRBV14
j_call: TRBJ1-2
clone_size: -
cdr3_aa: ASSPRTGDGYT

v_call: TRBV19
j_call: TRBJ1-5
clone_size: -
cdr3_aa: ASSDPRGFSSSNQPQH

v_call: TRBV30
j_call: TRBJ1-5
clone_size: -
cdr3_aa: AWSGAGNQPQH

v_call: TRBV18
j_call: TRBJ2-7
clone_size: few
cdr3_aa: ASSPDPYEQY

v_call: TRBV28
j_call: TRBJ1-3
clone_size: -
cdr3_aa: ASSTPLIGNTIY

v_call: TRBV4-1
j_call: TRBJ2-2
clone_size: -
cdr3_aa: ASSPVAGGLITGELF

v_call: TRBV28
j_call: TRBJ1-5
clone_size: -
cdr3_aa: ASSLVGQDQPQH

v_call: TRBV20-1
j_call: TRBJ2-1
clone_size: -
cdr3_aa: SPLWNEQF

v_call: TRBV30
j_call: TRBJ2-7
clone_size: -
cdr3_aa: AWSTLAGAYEQY

v_call: TRBV7-2
j_call: TRBJ2-5
clone_size: -
cdr3_aa: ASGGYQETQY

v_call: TRBV4-2
j_call: TRBJ2-1
clone_size: -
cdr3_aa: ASSQVAQNGNEQF

v_call: TRBV7-2
j_call: TRBJ2-1
clone_size: -
cdr3_aa: ASSLVGTEAGNEQF

v_call: TRBV4-3
j_call: TRBJ1-2
clone_size: -
cdr3_aa: ASSRNDQSNYGYT

v_call: TRBV29-1
j_call: TRBJ2-3
clone_size: -
cdr3_aa: SVVGGGAGDTQY

v_call: TRBV2
j_call: TRBJ1-1
clone_size: -
cdr3_aa: ASKTGHQNTEAF

v_call: TRBV19
j_call: TRBJ2-6
clone_size: -
cdr3_aa: ATKAGANVLT

v_call: TRBV19
j_call: TRBJ1-2
clone_size: -
cdr3_aa: ASSPDRDYGYT

v_call: TRBV13
j_call: TRBJ2-1
clone_size: -
cdr3_aa: ASSYEAGGRLTYNEQF

v_call: TRBV10-3
j_call: TRBJ2-1
clone_size: few
cdr3_aa: ATDQGAVEQF

v_call: TRBV6-6
j_call: TRBJ1-2
clone_size: -
cdr3_aa: ASSYGEQGDGYT

v_call: TRBV4-1
j_call: TRBJ2-2
clone_size: once
cdr3_aa: ASSLTGSAGELF

v_call: TRBV15
j_call: TRBJ2-7
clone_size: -
cdr3_aa: ATSRGTGLSYEQY

v_call: TRBV19
j_call: TRBJ2-1
clone_size: -
cdr3_aa: ASSMGPYNEQF

v_call: TRBV5-8
j_call: TRBJ2-5
clone_size: -
cdr3_aa: ASSLSGYQETQY

v_call: TRBV3-1/TRBV3-2
j_call: TRBJ2-7
clone_size: -
cdr3_aa: ASSQTSGETYEQY

v_call: TRBV10-3
j_call: TRBJ2-3
clone_size: few
cdr3_aa: ATALAANTAGADTQY

v_call: TRBV6-6
j_call: TRBJ1-3
clone_size: -
cdr3_aa: ASSGTSGNTIY

v_call: TRBV9
j_call: TRBJ2-2
clone_size: -
cdr3_aa: ASSVAGLAGGTGELF

v_call: TRBV9
j_call: TRBJ2-2
clone_size: -
cdr3_aa: ASSNGQVTGELF

v_call: TRBV18
j_call: TRBJ1-1
clone_size: -
cdr3_aa: ASNRDRELEAF

v_call: TRBV19
j_call: TRBJ2-2
clone_size: -
cdr3_aa: ASSAQTNTGELF

v_call: TRBV29-1
j_call: TRBJ2-7
clone_size: once
cdr3_aa: SAVWQANSYEQY

v_call: TRBV11-2
j_call: TRBJ2-2
clone_size: -
cdr3_aa: ASSLEAWMATTGELF

v_call: TRBV9
j_call: TRBJ1-1
clone_size: -
cdr3_aa: ASSVAGVHTEAF

v_call: TRBV28
j_call: TRBJ1-1
clone_size: -
cdr3_aa: ASSIVRSRGVRNTEAF

v_call: TRBV4-1
j_call: TRBJ2-1
clone_size: -
cdr3_aa: ASSQGPAGQSRGEQF

v_call: TRBV11-2
j_call: TRBJ1-4
clone_size: -
cdr3_aa: ASSLGDGIWEKLF

v_call: TRBV9
j_call: TRBJ2-3
clone_size: -
cdr3_aa: ASSGGTLSDTQY

v_call: TRBV28
j_call: TRBJ1-1
clone_size: -
cdr3_aa: ASSSESPGNTEAF

v_call: TRBV5-4
j_call: TRBJ2-7
clone_size: -
cdr3_aa: ASSSASGSSYEQY